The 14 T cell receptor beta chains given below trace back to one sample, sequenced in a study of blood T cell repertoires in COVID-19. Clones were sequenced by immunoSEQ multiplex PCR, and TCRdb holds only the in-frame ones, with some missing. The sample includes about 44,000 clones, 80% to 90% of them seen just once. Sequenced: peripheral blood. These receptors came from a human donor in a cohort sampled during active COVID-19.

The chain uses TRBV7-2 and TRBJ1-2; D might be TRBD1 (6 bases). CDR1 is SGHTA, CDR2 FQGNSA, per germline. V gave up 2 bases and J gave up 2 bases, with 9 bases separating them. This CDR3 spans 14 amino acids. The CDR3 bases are TGTGCCAGCAGCTTACTTCAGGGGAACTATGGCTACACCTTC. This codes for CASSLLQGNYGYTF.

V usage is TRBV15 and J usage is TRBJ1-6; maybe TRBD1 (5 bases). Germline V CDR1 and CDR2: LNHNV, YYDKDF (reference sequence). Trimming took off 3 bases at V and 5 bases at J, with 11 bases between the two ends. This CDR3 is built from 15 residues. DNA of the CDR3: TGTGCCACCAGCAGGGAGCGGGGGGATAATTCACCCCTCCACTTT. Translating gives CATSRERGDNSPLHF. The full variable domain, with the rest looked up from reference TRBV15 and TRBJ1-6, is DAMVIQNPRYQVTQFGKPVTLSCSQTLNHNVMYWYQQKSSQAPKLLFHYYDKDFNNEADTPDNFQSRRPNTSFCFLDIRSPGLGDTAMYLCATSRERGDNSPLHFGNGTRLTVT.

The CDR3 is CASSLALDRGMSQHF. DNA of the CDR3: TGTGCCAGCAGCTTGGCGTTGGACAGGGGGATGTCCCAGCATTTT. The chain uses TRBV5-8 and TRBJ1-5, with 10 bases lining up with TRBD1. V trimming: 0 bases; J trimming: 11 bases; junction bases outside the gene matches: 8. Germline CDR1 SGHTS, CDR2 YDEGEE. The CDR3 sequence is 15 residues long.

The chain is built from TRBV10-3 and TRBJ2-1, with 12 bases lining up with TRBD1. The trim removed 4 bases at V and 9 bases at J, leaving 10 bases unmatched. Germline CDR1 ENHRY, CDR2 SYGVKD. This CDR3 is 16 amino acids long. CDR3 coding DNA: TGTGCCATCAGTGTCCTGGCGGGACAGGGGGCAAGTGAGCAGTTCTTC. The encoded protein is CAISVLAGQGASEQFF.

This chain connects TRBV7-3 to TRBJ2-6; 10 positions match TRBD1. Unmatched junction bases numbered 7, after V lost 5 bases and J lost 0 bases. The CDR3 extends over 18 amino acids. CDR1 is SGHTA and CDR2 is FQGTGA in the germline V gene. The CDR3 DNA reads TGTGCCAGCAGCCGAGGGACAGGGGAACACTCTGGGGCCAACGTCCTGACTTTC. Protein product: CASSRGTGEHSGANVLTF.

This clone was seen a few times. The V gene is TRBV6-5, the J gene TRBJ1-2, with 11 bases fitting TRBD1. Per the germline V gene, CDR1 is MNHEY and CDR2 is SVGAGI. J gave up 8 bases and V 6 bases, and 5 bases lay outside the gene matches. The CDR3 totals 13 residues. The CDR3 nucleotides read TGTGCCAGCAGATTGGACAGGGGGCGAGGCTACACCTTC. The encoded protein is CASRLDRGRGYTF.

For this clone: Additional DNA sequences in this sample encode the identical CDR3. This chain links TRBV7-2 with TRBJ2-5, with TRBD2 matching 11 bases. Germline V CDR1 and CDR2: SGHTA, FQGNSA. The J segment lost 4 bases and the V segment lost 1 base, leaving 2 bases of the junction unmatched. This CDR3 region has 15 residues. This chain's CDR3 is CASSLVGTSGETQYF. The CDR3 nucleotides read TGTGCCAGCAGCTTAGTGGGGACTAGCGGAGAGACCCAGTACTTC. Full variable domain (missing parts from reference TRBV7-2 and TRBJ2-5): GAGVSQSPSNKVTEKGKDVELRCDPISGHTALYWYRQSLGQGLEFLIYFQGNSAPDKSGLPSDRFSAERTGGSVSTLTIQRTQQEDSAVYLCASSLVGTSGETQYFGPGTRLLVL.

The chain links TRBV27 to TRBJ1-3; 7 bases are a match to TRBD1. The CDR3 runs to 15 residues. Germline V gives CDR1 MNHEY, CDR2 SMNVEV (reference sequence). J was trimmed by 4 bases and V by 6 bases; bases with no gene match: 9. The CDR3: CASRALGRGGNTIYF. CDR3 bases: TGTGCCAGCAGGGCCTTGGGCAGGGGGGGAAACACCATATATTTT.

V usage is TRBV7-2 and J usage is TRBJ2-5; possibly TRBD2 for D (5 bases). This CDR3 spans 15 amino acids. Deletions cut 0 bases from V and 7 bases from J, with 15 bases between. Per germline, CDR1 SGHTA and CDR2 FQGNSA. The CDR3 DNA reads TGTGCCAGCAGCTTAGCCGGACTTTATGGCGGGACCCAGTACTTC. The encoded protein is CASSLAGLYGGTQYF.

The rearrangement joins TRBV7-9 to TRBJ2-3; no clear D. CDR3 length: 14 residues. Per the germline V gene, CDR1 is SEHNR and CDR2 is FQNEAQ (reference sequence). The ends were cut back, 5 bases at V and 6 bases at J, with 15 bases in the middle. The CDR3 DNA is TGTGCCAGCAGCCCTATCCTTTTACCGGATACGCAGTATTTT. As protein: CASSPILLPDTQYF.

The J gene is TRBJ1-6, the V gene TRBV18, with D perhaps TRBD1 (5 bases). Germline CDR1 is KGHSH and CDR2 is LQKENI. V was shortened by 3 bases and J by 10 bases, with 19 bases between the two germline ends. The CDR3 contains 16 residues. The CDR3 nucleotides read TGTGCCAGCTCACCGATAGAAGCAGGGCGGGGATCACCCCTCCACTTT. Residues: CASSPIEAGRGSPLHF.

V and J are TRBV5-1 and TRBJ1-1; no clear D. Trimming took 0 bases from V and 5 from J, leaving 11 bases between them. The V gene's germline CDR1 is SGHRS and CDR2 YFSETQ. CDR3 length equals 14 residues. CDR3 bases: TGCGCCAGCAGCTTGGAGCTGACGGGGACTGAAGCTTTCTTT. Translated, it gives CASSLELTGTEAFF.

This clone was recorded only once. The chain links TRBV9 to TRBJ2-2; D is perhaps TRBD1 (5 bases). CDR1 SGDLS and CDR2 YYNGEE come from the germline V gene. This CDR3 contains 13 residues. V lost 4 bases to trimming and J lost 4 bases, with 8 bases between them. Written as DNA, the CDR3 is TGTGCCAGCAGCAAGGGGCCCACCGGGGAGCTGTTTTTT. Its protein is CASSKGPTGELFF.

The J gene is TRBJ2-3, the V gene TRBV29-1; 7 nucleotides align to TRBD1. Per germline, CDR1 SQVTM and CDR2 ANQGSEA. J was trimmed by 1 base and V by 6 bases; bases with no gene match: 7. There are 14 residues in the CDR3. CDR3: CSVSRGQRTDTQYF. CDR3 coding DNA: TGCAGCGTCTCCCGGGGACAGCGCACAGATACGCAGTATTTT.